Each of the 18 T cell receptor beta chains below was sequenced from the same sample in a study of graft-versus-host responses after intestinal transplantation. This table comes from immunoSEQ multiplex PCR, and its TCRdb copy is limited to in-frame clones, with some not included. The sample has approximately 46,000 clones; about 88% are singletons. These receptors are not linked to any known antigen. The source material was unstimulated CD4+ T cells sorted from spleen or lymph node cells, sampled before transplant. Source of these receptors: a human donor who was the organ donor for an intestinal transplant.

This clone came up once. The chain combines TRBV15 with TRBJ1-1; TRBD1 is a possible D gene (5 bases). Germline CDR1 LNHNV, CDR2 YYDKDF (reference sequence). The CDR3 totals 16 residues. V lost 0 bases, J lost 3 bases, and 14 bases lay in between. The CDR3 reads CATSRDADTFDTEAFF. The DNA of the CDR3 is TGTGCCACCAGCAGAGATGCGGACACCTTTGACACTGAAGCTTTCTTT.

This clone was found once. The V gene is TRBV4-3, the J gene TRBJ2-2; 9 bases match TRBD1. The CDR3 consists of 18 residues. Germline CDR1 is LGHNA and CDR2 is YSLEER. V lost 1 base, J lost 4 bases, and 10 bases stayed unmatched. The CDR3 nucleotides read TGCGCCAGCAGCCAAGCATCTTTGGGACAGGGCCCCACCGGGGAGCTGTTTTTT. Amino acids: CASSQASLGQGPTGELFF.

CDR3 in amino acids: CASSKTSGRAPNTGELFF. The CDR3 DNA sequence: TGTGCCAGCAGCAAGACTAGCGGGAGAGCACCGAACACCGGGGAGCTGTTTTTT. The chain uses TRBV21-1 and TRBJ2-2; no check of the table's D call, TRBD2, against the DNA was made. TRBV21-1 is assigned pseudogene status. The CDR3 totals 18 residues.

This chain links TRBV5-6 with TRBJ2-1; 10 nucleotides match TRBD1. This CDR3 spans 15 amino acids. Germline V gene sequence: CDR1 SGHDT, CDR2 YYEEEE. The J segment lost 7 bases and the V segment lost 4 bases, leaving 8 bases of the junction unmatched. CDR3 protein: CASSKGQGRYNEQFF. In nucleotides, the CDR3 is TGTGCCAGCAGCAAGGGACAGGGGCGTTATAATGAGCAGTTCTTC. The entire variable domain, with the rest obtained from reference TRBV5-6 and TRBJ2-1, is as follows: DAGVTQSPTHLIKTRGQQVTLRCSPKSGHDTVSWYQQALGQGPQFIFQYYEEEERQRGNFPDRFSGHQFPNYSSELNVNALLLGDSALYLCASSKGQGRYNEQFFGPGTRLTVL.

CDR3 loop: CASSLAPTSGNSPLHF. Here the CDR3 DNA reads TGCGCCAGCAGCTTGGCGCCCACTTCGGGTAATTCACCCCTCCACTTT. The chain carries TRBV5-1 and TRBJ1-6; D call uncertain. Germline CDR1 reads SGHRS; CDR2 reads YFSETQ. The CDR3 runs to 16 residues. V was pared by 0 bases and J by 6 bases, with 13 bases between.

The chain has TRBV27 and TRBJ2-5; weak D call: TRBD2 (7 bases). V dropped 0 bases and J dropped 0 bases, with 23 bases sitting between them. The CDR3 is made up of 20 amino acids. Per the germline V gene, CDR1 is MNHEY and CDR2 is SMNVEV (reference sequence). The CDR3, as DNA: TGTGCCAGCAGTTTATCGCGTCTGGGGGGGGCAGCGAATTACCAAGAGACCCAGTACTTC. Its translation: CASSLSRLGGAANYQETQYF.

The chain uses TRBV5-6 and TRBJ1-4; D is unresolved. CDR1 and CDR2 from the germline V gene are SGHDT and YYEEEE. Between the trimmed V and J ends, which lost 4 bases and 4 bases, there was a span of 17 bases. This CDR3 has 16 amino acids. This CDR3 is CASSPKVDPYNEKLFF. Here the CDR3 DNA reads TGTGCCAGCAGCCCAAAGGTGGATCCGTATAATGAAAAACTGTTTTTT.

The chain is built from TRBV2 and TRBJ1-2; TRBD1 is a possible D gene (5 bases). Germline V gives CDR1 SNHLY, CDR2 FYNNEI. This CDR3 spans 16 amino acids. The V gene lost 6 bases and the J gene lost 8 bases, with 25 bases spanning the gap. CDR3 nucleotide sequence: TGTGCCAGCAGGGGGAGGCGGGGCCTGGGGACGGTCGGCTACACCTTC. Amino acids: CASRGRRGLGTVGYTF.

V usage is TRBV5-8 and J usage is TRBJ2-1; D unclear. Looked up from germline, CDR1 is SGHTS and CDR2 is YDEGEE. This CDR3 is 10 amino acids long. The V gene lost 2 bases and the J gene lost 8 bases, with 2 bases spanning the gap. CDR3 coding DNA: TGTGCCAGCAGCTTCTATGAGCAGTTCTTC. Amino acid sequence: CASSFYEQFF.

The chain couples TRBV5-4 to TRBJ1-6; D unresolved. Trimming removed 0 bases at V and 0 bases at J, with 7 bases between. The CDR3 contains 16 residues. Germline CDR1 SGHNT, CDR2 YYREEE (reference sequence). The CDR3 here is CASSLAANSYNSPLHF. DNA of the CDR3: TGTGCCAGCAGCTTGGCCGCCAACTCCTATAATTCACCCCTCCACTTT.

This chain joins TRBV6-5 and TRBJ1-2, with D unresolved. CDR3 length: 16 residues. V was pared by 0 bases and J by 4 bases, with 15 bases between. CDR1 is MNHEY and CDR2 is SVGAGI in the germline V gene. CDR3 loop: CASSYSLGRTLYGYTF. CDR3 DNA: TGTGCCAGCAGTTACTCCCTCGGACGCACGCTCTATGGCTACACCTTC.

The chain links TRBV6-1 to TRBJ1-1, with D uncertain. CDR1 and CDR2 from the germline V gene are MNHNS and SASEGT. V dropped 10 bases and J dropped 1 base, with 10 bases sitting between them. There are 12 residues in the CDR3. Here the CDR3 DNA reads TGTGCCATCACAAACCCGAACACTGAAGCTTTCTTT. Its translation: CAITNPNTEAFF.

The chain's CDR3 is CASRTSGGTDTQYF. The CDR3 DNA follows: TGTGCCAGCAGGACTAGCGGGGGCACAGATACGCAGTATTTT. V and J are TRBV11-3 and TRBJ2-3, with 11 bases that match TRBD2. This CDR3 spans 14 amino acids. The V and J ends lost 6 bases and 1 base, in that order; junction bases with no gene match: 0. The germline V gene has CDR1 SGHNT and CDR2 YENEEA.

V and J are TRBV2 and TRBJ2-7, with 11 bases matching TRBD2. The V gene's germline CDR1 is SNHLY and CDR2 FYNNEI. The ends lost 4 bases at V and 1 base at J; junction bases unmatched: 15. The CDR3 has 19 amino acids. The CDR3 sequence is CASSVRGASTSGKSYEQYF. CDR3 coding DNA: TGTGCCAGCAGTGTCCGGGGCGCTTCGACTAGCGGGAAGTCCTACGAGCAGTACTTC.

The chain is built from TRBV6-6 and TRBJ1-6; the D gene is possibly TRBD1 (6 bases). CDR3 length: 15 amino acids. Trimming shortened V by 0 bases and J by 10 bases, and 13 bases separated the two germline ends. Germline lookup yields CDR1 MNHNY and CDR2 SVGAGI (reference sequence). Here the CDR3 reads CASSYSPGADSPLHF. In nucleotides, the CDR3 is TGTGCCAGCAGTTACTCGCCAGGGGCGGACTCACCCCTCCACTTT.

J is TRBJ2-7 and V is TRBV7-2, with D perhaps matching TRBD1 or TRBD2 (5 bases each). This CDR3 is 12 amino acids long. Germline CDR1 and CDR2: SGHTA and FQGNSA. V dropped 6 bases and J dropped 3 bases, with 9 bases sitting between them. The CDR3 loop reads CASRIGGYEQYF. CDR3 DNA: TGTGCCAGCAGGATTGGGGGCTACGAGCAGTACTTC.

The chain has TRBV7-2 and TRBJ2-7; a weak D match, TRBD2 (5 bases). This CDR3 is 15 amino acids long. The germline V gene has CDR1 SGHTA and CDR2 FQGNSA. V was trimmed by 0 bases and J by 0 bases, leaving 9 bases between them. CDR3 in DNA: TGTGCCAGCAGCTTAGCCGGACTGATCTCCTACGAGCAGTACTTC. It specifies CASSLAGLISYEQYF.

CDR3 in amino acids: CASSLVVNTEAFF. The CDR3 DNA reads as TGCGCCAGCAGCTTGGTGGTGAACACTGAAGCTTTCTTT. The chain links TRBV5-1 to TRBJ1-1; the D is unclear. Between the trimmed V and J ends, which lost 0 bases and 0 bases, there was a span of 3 bases. The CDR3 length is 13 residues. Germline loops: CDR1 SGHRS, CDR2 YFSETQ.